This T cell receptor beta chain was found in a study of T cell repertoires in cytomegalovirus infection. Across the whole study: Public TCR beta signatures were indicative of both CMV infection and a matching HLA type.

The sample holds a few counts of this clonotype. Its antigen remains unknown. Overall study findings and caveats: Summed public TCR beta family frequency identified CMV carriers bearing the relevant HLA. Dominating the ex vivo response were TCR beta clonotypes that were CMV-specific and HLA-C-restricted.

TCRdb itself ran the reads through MiXCR, one entry per CDR3 protein. This sample has over 450,000 distinct CDR3 sequences, with approximately 11% found just once. The receptor was isolated from a human donor in good health (CMV status not recorded). Some clones in this sample may be carry-over from other donors' samples. Sequencing used PBMCs.

The CDR3 DNA reads as TGTGCCAGCAGTTTTCCCAGGACGGGTACTGAAGCTTTCTTT. Translating gives CASSFPRTGTEAFF. The chain joins TRBV12-3 or TRBV12-4 to TRBJ1-1, with unresolved D. CDR3 length: 14 residues. The V end was cut by 3 bases, the J end by 5 bases, with 13 bases between.